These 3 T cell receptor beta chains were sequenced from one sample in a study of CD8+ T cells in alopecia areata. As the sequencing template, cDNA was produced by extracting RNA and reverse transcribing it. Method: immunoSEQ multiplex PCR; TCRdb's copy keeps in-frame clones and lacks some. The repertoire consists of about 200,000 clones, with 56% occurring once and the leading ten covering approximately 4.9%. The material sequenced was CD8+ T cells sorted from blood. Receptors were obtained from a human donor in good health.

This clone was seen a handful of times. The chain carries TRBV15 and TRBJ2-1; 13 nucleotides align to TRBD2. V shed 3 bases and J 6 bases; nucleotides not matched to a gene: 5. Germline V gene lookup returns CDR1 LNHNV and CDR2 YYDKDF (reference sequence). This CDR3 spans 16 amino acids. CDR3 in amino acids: CATSSVTSGGSNEQFF. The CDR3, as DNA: TGTGCCACCAGCAGTGTGACTAGCGGGGGGTCCAATGAGCAGTTCTTC.

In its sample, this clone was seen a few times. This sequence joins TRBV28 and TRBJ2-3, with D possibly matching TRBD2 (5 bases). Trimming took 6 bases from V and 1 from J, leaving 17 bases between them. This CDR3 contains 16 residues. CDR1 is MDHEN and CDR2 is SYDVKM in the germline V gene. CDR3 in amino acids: CASSTPDRGGTDTQYF. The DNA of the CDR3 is TGTGCCAGCAGCACTCCGGACCGGGGAGGCACAGATACGCAGTATTTT.

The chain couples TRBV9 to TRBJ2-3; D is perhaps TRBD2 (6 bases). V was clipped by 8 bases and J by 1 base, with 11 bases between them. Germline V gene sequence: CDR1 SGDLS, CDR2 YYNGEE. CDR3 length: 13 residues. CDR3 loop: CASNPGGTDTQYF. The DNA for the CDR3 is TGTGCCAGTAACCCGGGGGGCACAGATACGCAGTATTTT.